These 14 T cell receptor beta chains were all obtained from the same sample, sequenced in a study of blood T cell repertoires in COVID-19. Some clones are missing from TCRdb's copy, which holds only in-frame ones; the method was immunoSEQ multiplex PCR. The data contain about 68,000 clones, roughly 85% of them singletons. The sequencing sample was made of peripheral blood. The source is a man aged 25-45 years with acute or convalescent COVID-19.

This clone turned up a few times. The V gene is TRBV5-5, the J gene TRBJ1-1; D is unresolved. With 2 bases removed from V and 0 bases from J, the gap between germline ends came to 8 bases. CDR1 SGHKS and CDR2 YYEKEE come from the germline V gene (reference sequence). The CDR3 is made up of 14 amino acids. The CDR3 sequence: CASSFNYMNTEAFF. In nucleotides, the CDR3 is TGTGCCAGCAGCTTCAATTACATGAACACTGAAGCTTTCTTT.

V is TRBV29-1 and J is TRBJ1-1; D not certain. The CDR3 loop spans 13 amino acids. From germline, CDR1 is SQVTM and CDR2 ANQGSEA. V lost 0 bases and J 1 base, leaving 6 bases between the germline ends. DNA of the CDR3: TGCAGCGTTGAAGATCATTGGAACACTGAAGCTTTCTTT. Amino acids: CSVEDHWNTEAFF.

V and J are TRBV10-3 and TRBJ2-3; D ambiguous. Per the germline V gene, CDR1 is ENHRY and CDR2 is SYGVKD. Trimming removed 2 bases at V and 6 bases at J, with 9 bases between. CDR3 length equals 13 residues. Written as DNA, the CDR3 is TGTGCCATCAGTGAGCCGCGGCGGGATACGCAGTATTTT. Encoded protein: CAISEPRRDTQYF.

J is TRBJ2-7 and V is TRBV4-3; a possible D gene is TRBD1 (5 bases). Germline-derived CDR1 and CDR2 are LGHNA and YSLEER. V was clipped by 5 bases and J by 2 bases, with 25 bases between them. The CDR3 runs 18 residues. The CDR3 region has the DNA TGCGCCAGCAGCGCAGGGATAAGGTTAGGGCAGCGCACCTACGAGCAGTACTTC. Translated, it gives CASSAGIRLGQRTYEQYF.

The chain uses TRBV5-1 and TRBJ2-6, with 7 bases fitting TRBD1. Germline V lookup: CDR1 SGHRS, CDR2 YFSETQ. V lost 2 bases, J lost 0 bases, and 2 bases stayed unmatched. CDR3 length: 16 residues. Written as DNA, the CDR3 is TGCGCCAGCAGCTTTGGACAGGTCTCTGGGGCCAACGTCCTGACTTTC. It is translated as CASSFGQVSGANVLTF.

This chain uses TRBV4-1 with TRBJ2-2; perhaps TRBD1 as D (7 bases). The CDR3 totals 18 residues. Germline loops: CDR1 MGHRA, CDR2 YSYEKL. Trimming cost V 1 base and J 3 bases, with 18 bases left between them. The CDR3 loop reads CASSQAGGRLEDTGELFF. CDR3 sequence (DNA): TGCGCCAGCAGCCAAGCAGGGGGGCGGCTAGAGGACACCGGGGAGCTGTTTTTT.

This chain connects TRBV5-1 to TRBJ1-4, with 8 bases lining up with TRBD1. CDR1 SGHRS and CDR2 YFSETQ come from the germline V gene. Losses at the gene ends were 5 bases for V and 7 bases for J; bases not matched to a gene: 10. The CDR3 covers 15 residues. The CDR3 DNA reads as TGCGCCAGCAGAGCCCTTGGACAGGGAGGTGAAAAACTGTTTTTT. It codes for CASRALGQGGEKLFF.

This chain links TRBV3-1 (or the pseudogene TRBV3-2) with TRBJ1-4; a possible D gene is TRBD1 (5 bases). Germline CDR1 and CDR2: LGHDT and YNNKEL (reference sequence). There are 13 residues in the CDR3. The ends were cut back, 1 base at V and 13 bases at J, with 13 bases in the middle. DNA for the CDR3: TGTGCCAGCAGCCAAGCCTCAGGGTCGGGACTGTTTTTT. Translation gives CASSQASGSGLFF.

The chain is built from TRBV2 and TRBJ2-3, with D hard to call. This CDR3 is built from 13 residues. V shed 11 bases and J shed 2 bases, with 14 bases lying between them. The germline CDR1 and CDR2 sequences are SNHLY and FYNNEI. The CDR3 here is CAGALRATDTQYF. In DNA, the CDR3 is TGTGCCGGAGCTCTCAGAGCCACAGATACGCAGTATTTT.

The J gene is TRBJ2-2, the V gene TRBV27; 8 bases match TRBD2. Per the germline V gene, CDR1 is MNHEY and CDR2 is SMNVEV (reference sequence). This CDR3 comprises 16 residues. Unmatched junction bases numbered 10, after V lost 4 bases and J lost 6 bases. The DNA of the CDR3 is TGTGCCAGCAGTTCCCGAGCGGGAGAAGGTCCCGGGGAGCTGTTTTTT. Translating gives CASSSRAGEGPGELFF.

The CDR3 here is CASSVAPGGQETQYF. The CDR3 bases are TGTGCCAGCAGCGTAGCCCCGGGGGGGCAGGAGACCCAGTACTTC. The V and J genes are TRBV9 and TRBJ2-5, with TRBD2 matching over 8 bases. The germline gives CDR1 SGDLS, CDR2 YYNGEE. This CDR3 region has 15 residues. V shed 0 bases and J 5 bases; nucleotides not matched to a gene: 6.

The chain links TRBV2 to TRBJ2-7; 11 nucleotides line up with TRBD2. Germline V gene lookup returns CDR1 SNHLY and CDR2 FYNNEI. J gave up 5 bases and V 6 bases, and 9 bases lay outside the gene matches. The CDR3 runs 15 residues. The CDR3 sequence: CASRKPGLAADEQYF. In nucleotides, the CDR3 is TGTGCCAGCAGAAAACCGGGACTAGCGGCCGACGAGCAGTACTTC.

The genes are TRBV5-6 and TRBJ2-5, with 9 bases lining up with TRBD1. V lost 3 bases, J lost 3 bases, and 0 bases stayed unmatched. Germline V gene lookup returns CDR1 SGHDT and CDR2 YYEEEE. This CDR3 has 13 amino acids. CDR3 amino acids: CASSWDREETQYF. CDR3 coding DNA: TGTGCCAGCAGCTGGGACAGGGAAGAGACCCAGTACTTC.

The J gene is TRBJ2-7, the V gene TRBV4-2, with 9 bases that match TRBD2. CDR1 and CDR2 from the germline V gene are LGHNA and YNFKEQ. CDR3 length: 15 residues. Germline trimming cut 1 base from V and 6 bases from J; bases unmatched to any gene: 7. This chain's CDR3 is CASSQASSGTFEQYF. For the CDR3, the DNA is TGTGCCAGCAGCCAAGCATCTAGCGGGACTTTCGAGCAGTACTTC.